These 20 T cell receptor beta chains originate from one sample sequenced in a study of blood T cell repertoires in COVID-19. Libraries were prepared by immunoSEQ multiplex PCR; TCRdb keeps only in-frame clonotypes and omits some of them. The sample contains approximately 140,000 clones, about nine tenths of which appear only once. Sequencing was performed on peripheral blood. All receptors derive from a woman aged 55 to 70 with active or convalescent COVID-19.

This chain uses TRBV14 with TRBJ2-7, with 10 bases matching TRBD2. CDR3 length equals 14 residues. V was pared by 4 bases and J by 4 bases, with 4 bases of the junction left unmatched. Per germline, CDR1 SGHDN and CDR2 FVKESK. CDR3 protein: CASSRTSGVYEQYF. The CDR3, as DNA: TGTGCCAGCAGCCGCACTAGCGGGGTGTACGAGCAGTACTTC.

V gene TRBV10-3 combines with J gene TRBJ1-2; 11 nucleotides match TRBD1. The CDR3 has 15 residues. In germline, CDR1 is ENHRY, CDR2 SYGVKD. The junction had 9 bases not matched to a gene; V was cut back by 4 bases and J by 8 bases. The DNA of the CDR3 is TGTGCCATCAGTGGGGGACAGGGGGTCCTGGGAGGCTACACCTTC. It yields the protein CAISGGQGVLGGYTF.

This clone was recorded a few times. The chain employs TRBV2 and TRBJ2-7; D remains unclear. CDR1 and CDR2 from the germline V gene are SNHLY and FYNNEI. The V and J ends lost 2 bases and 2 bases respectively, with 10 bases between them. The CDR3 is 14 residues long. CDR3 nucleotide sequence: TGTGCCAGCAGTGAAAGTTTAGTAACCTACGAGCAGTACTTC. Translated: CASSESLVTYEQYF.

The CDR3 DNA is TGTGCCAGCCAGCGGGGAGTCAGGGATAGCAATCAGCCCCAGCATTTT. Translated, it gives CASQRGVRDSNQPQHF. The J gene is TRBJ1-5, the V gene TRBV9; possible D gene TRBD1, 5 bases. The CDR3 totals 16 residues. V lost 7 bases, J lost 0 bases, and 17 bases lay in between. Per the germline V gene, CDR1 is SGDLS and CDR2 is YYNGEE.

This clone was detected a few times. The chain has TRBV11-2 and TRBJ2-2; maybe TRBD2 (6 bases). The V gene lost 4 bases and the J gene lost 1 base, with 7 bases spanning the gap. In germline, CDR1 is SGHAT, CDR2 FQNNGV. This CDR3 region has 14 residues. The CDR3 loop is CASSWRGNTGELFF. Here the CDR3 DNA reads TGTGCCAGCAGCTGGCGGGGGAACACCGGGGAGCTGTTTTTT.

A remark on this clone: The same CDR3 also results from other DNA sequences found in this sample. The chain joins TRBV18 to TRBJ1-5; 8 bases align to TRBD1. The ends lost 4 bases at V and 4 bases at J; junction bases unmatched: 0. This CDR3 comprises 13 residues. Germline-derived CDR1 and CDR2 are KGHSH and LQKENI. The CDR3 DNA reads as TGTGCCAGCTCACGACAGGGGAATCAGCCCCAGCATTTT. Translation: CASSRQGNQPQHF.

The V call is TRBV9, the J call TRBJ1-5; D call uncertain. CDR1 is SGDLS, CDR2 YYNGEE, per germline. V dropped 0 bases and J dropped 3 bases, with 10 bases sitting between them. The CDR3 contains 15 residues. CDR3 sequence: CASSVGTTDNQPQHF. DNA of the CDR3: TGTGCCAGCAGCGTAGGTACAACAGACAATCAGCCCCAGCATTTT.

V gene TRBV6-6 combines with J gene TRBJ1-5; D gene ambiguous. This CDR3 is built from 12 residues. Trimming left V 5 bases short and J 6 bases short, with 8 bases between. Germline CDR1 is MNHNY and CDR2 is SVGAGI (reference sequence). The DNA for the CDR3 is TGTGCCAGCAGTCTCGAGGGTCAGCCCCAGCATTTT. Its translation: CASSLEGQPQHF.

The CDR3 loop is CATSRDHGSSYEQYF. The CDR3 nucleotides are TGTGCCACCAGCAGAGATCATGGCAGCTCCTACGAGCAGTACTTC. The gene calls are TRBV15 and TRBJ2-7; D call uncertain. CDR1 and CDR2 (germline): LNHNV, YYDKDF (reference sequence). V was trimmed by 0 bases and J by 0 bases, leaving 9 bases between them. The CDR3 contains 15 residues. Full variable domain (rest looked up from reference TRBV15 and TRBJ2-7): DAMVIQNPRYQVTQFGKPVTLSCSQTLNHNVMYWYQQKSSQAPKLLFHYYDKDFNNEADTPDNFQSRRPNTSFCFLDIRSPGLGDTAMYLCATSRDHGSSYEQYFGPGTRLTVT.

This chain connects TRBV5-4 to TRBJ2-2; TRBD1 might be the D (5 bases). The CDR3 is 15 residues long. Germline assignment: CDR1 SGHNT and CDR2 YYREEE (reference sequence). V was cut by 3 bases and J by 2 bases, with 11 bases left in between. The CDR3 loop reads CASSSTTVNTGELFF. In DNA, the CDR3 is TGTGCCAGCAGCTCTACGACAGTCAACACCGGGGAGCTGTTTTTT.

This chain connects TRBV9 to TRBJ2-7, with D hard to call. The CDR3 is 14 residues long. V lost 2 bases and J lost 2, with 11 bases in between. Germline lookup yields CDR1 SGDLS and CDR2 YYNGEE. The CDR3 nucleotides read TGTGCCAGCAGCGTCAGTGCAAATCCCTACGAGCAGTACTTC. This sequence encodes CASSVSANPYEQYF.

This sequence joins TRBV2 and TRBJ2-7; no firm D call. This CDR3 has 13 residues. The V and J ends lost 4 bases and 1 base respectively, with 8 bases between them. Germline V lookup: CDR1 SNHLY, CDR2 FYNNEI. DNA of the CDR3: TGTGCCAGCAGTGTAGAGCAATCCTACGAGCAGTACTTC. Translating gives CASSVEQSYEQYF. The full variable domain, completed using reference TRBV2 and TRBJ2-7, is EPEVTQTPSHQVTQMGQEVILRCVPISNHLYFYWYRQILGQKVEFLVSFYNNEISEKSEIFDDQFSVERPDGSNFTLKIRSTKLEDSAMYFCASSVEQSYEQYFGPGTRLTVT.

This CDR3 is CASSLGGLAGAETQYF. As DNA, the CDR3 is TGTGCCAGCAGCTTAGGGGGGCTAGCGGGGGCCGAGACCCAGTACTTC. This chain connects TRBV7-2 to TRBJ2-5; 10 bases fit TRBD2. Trimming removed 1 base from V and 5 bases from J; junction bases left unmatched: 7. This CDR3 comprises 16 residues. Germline-derived CDR1 and CDR2 are SGHTA and FQGNSA.

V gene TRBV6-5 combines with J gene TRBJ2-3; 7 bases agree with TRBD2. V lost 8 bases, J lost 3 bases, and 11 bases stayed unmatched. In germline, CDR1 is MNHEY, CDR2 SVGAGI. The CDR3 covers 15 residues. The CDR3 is CASGGDGLPTDTQYF. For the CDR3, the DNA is TGTGCCAGCGGGGGGGACGGCTTACCGACAGATACGCAGTATTTT.

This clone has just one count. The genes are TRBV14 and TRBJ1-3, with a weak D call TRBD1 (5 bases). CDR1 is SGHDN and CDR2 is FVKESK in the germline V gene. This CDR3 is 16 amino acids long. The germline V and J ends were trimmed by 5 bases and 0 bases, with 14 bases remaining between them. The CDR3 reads CASSEQGSFSGNTIYF. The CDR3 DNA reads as TGTGCCAGCAGCGAGCAGGGTTCCTTCTCTGGAAACACCATATATTTT.

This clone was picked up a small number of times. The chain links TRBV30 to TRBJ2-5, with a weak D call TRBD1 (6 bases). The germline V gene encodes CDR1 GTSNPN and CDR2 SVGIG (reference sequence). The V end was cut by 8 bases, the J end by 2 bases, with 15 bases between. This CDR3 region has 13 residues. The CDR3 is CATTRGSQETQYF. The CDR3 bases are TGTGCCACGACGAGGGGGTCACAAGAGACCCAGTACTTC. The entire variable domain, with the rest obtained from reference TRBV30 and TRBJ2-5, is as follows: SQTIHQWPATLVQPVGSPLSLECTVEGTSNPNLYWYRQAAGRGLQLLFYSVGIGQISSEVPQNLSASRPQDRQFILSSKKLLLSDSGFYLCATTRGSQETQYFGPGTRLLVL.

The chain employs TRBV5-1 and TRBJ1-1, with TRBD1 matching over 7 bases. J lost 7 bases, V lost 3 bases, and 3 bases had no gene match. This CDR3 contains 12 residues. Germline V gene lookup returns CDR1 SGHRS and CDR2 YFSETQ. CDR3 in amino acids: CASSWGQSEAFF. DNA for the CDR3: TGCGCCAGCAGCTGGGGACAGAGTGAAGCTTTCTTT.

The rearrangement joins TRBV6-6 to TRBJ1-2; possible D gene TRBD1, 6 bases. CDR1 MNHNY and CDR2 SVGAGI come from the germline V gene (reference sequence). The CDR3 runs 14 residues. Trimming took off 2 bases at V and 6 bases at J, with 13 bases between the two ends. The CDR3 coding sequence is TGTGCCAGCAGTTACCCGGTTGGGGGCCATGGCTACACCTTC. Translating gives CASSYPVGGHGYTF.

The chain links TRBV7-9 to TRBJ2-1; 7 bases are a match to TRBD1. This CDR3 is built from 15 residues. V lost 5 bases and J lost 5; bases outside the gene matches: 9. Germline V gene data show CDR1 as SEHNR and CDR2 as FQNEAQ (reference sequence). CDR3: CASSIRQGADNEQFF. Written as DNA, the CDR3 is TGTGCCAGCAGCATAAGACAGGGTGCTGACAATGAGCAGTTCTTC.

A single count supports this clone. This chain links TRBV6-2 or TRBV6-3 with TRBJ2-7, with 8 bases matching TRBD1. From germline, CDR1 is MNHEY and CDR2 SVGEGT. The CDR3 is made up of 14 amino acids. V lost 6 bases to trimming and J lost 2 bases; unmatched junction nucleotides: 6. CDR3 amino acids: CASRYGQGAYEQYF. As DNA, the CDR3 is TGTGCCAGCAGATACGGACAGGGTGCCTACGAGCAGTACTTC.